This TCR beta chain was captured in a study of CD8 T cells in Susac syndrome. Whole-study context: When their blood was taken, the Susac syndrome patients had either not yet had any therapy, were taking corticosteroids, or were taking intravenous immunoglobulin alone. Study outcomes and limitations: TCR sequencing and HLA analysis covered a relatively small number of individuals.

About this clonotype: The antigen remains unidentified.

The CDR3 consists of 15 residues. V was clipped by 3 bases and J by 4 bases, with 16 bases between them. Germline CDR1 SGHRS, CDR2 YFSETQ. Random hexamers were used to reverse transcribe roughly 0.45 to 1 ug of RNA. TCRdb called the immunoSEQ multiplex PCR reads again in MiXCR, with one record for every CDR3 protein. This table holds hundreds of thousands of distinct CDR3 sequences, 90% to 97% found once. The sample taken for sequencing was CD4+ T cells from PBMCs. This sequence originates from a human donor with Susac syndrome. The chain links TRBV5-1 to TRBJ1-1; D may be TRBD1 (6 bases). CDR3 coding DNA: TGCGCCAGCAGCTCGGGACATCGTGAAGGCACTGAAGCTTTCTTT. The encoded protein is CASSSGHREGTEAFF.